Shown below are 20 T cell receptor beta chains from a single sample sequenced in a study of T cells in Graves' hyperthyroidism and ophthalmopathy. Amplification targeted TCR beta CDR3 regions from RNA transcripts. In the first-round RT-PCR of the TCR CDR3, the HTBI primer set was used. TCRdb called the multiplex PCR reads again in MiXCR, with one record for every CDR3 protein. The sample shows some 300,000 distinct CDR3 sequences, roughly 19% of them seen only once. Material: blood. Receptors originate from a man aged 50-60 years with Graves' ophthalmopathy.

This chain connects TRBV11-2 to TRBJ2-2; possibly TRBD1 or TRBD2 for D (6 bases each). Germline V gives CDR1 SGHAT, CDR2 FQNNGV. Trimming removed 1 base at V and 7 bases at J, with 22 bases between. The CDR3 consists of 18 residues. The CDR3 bases are TGTGCCAGCAGCTTAGTGGGTCCTTCTCGGGGGCCCGTCGGGGAGCTGTTTTTT. It codes for CASSLVGPSRGPVGELFF.

The chain links TRBV7-3 to TRBJ2-1; D assignment may be TRBD1 or TRBD2 (5 bases each). The CDR3 is 15 amino acids. The V end was cut by 2 bases, the J end by 0 bases, with 8 bases between. Germline CDR1 and CDR2: SGHTA and FQGTGA. This chain's CDR3 is CASSLQGRSYNEQFF. CDR3 bases: TGTGCCAGCAGCTTACAGGGACGCTCCTACAATGAGCAGTTCTTC.

V usage is TRBV9 and J usage is TRBJ2-2; 7 bases fit TRBD1. Germline trimming cut 3 bases from V and 1 base from J; bases unmatched to any gene: 6. This CDR3 has 16 residues. Per germline, CDR1 SGDLS and CDR2 YYNGEE. The CDR3 here is CASSAPGQWNTGELFF. CDR3 sequence (DNA): TGTGCCAGCAGCGCGCCGGGACAGTGGAACACCGGGGAGCTGTTTTTT.

The rearrangement uses TRBV7-6 and TRBJ2-3, with D tentatively TRBD1 (6 bases). With 4 bases removed from V and 0 bases from J, the gap between germline ends came to 32 bases. This CDR3 has 22 amino acids. Germline values: CDR1 SGHVS, CDR2 FNYEAQ. The CDR3 protein is CASSSQPRTDIFKAPSTDTQYF. CDR3 DNA sequence: TGTGCCAGCAGCTCCCAACCTCGGACAGATATCTTCAAGGCTCCTAGCACAGATACGCAGTATTTT. Based on the CDR3 plus reference TRBV7-6 and TRBJ2-3, the full variable domain is GAGVSQSPRYKVTKRGQDVALRCDPISGHVSLYWYRQALGQGPEFLTYFNYEAQQDKSGLPNDRFSAERPEGSISTLTIQRTEQRDSAMYRCASSSQPRTDIFKAPSTDTQYFGPGTRLTVL.

This clonotype appeared many times. The V gene is TRBV6-1, the J gene TRBJ2-1; 8 bases match TRBD1. V lost 5 bases to trimming and J lost 4 bases; unmatched junction nucleotides: 7. Germline V lookup: CDR1 MNHNS, CDR2 SASEGT. CDR3 length equals 15 residues. The CDR3 nucleotides are TGTGCCAGCAGTTCGGACAGGGCCAGATACAATGAGCAGTTCTTC. This translates into CASSSDRARYNEQFF.

The gene calls are TRBV3-1 and TRBJ1-2, with 8 bases aligning to TRBD1. The CDR3 runs to 14 residues. The ends lost 0 bases at V and 10 bases at J; junction bases unmatched: 7. Germline loops: CDR1 LGHDT, CDR2 YNNKEL (reference sequence). The DNA of the CDR3 is TGTGCCAGCAGCCAAGATTCGCGGACAGGGAACTACACCTTC. Its translation is CASSQDSRTGNYTF. Full variable domain (missing parts from reference TRBV3-1 and TRBJ1-2): DTAVSQTPKYLVTQMGNDKSIKCEQNLGHDTMYWYKQDSKKFLKIMFSYNNKELIINETVPNRFSPKSPDKAHLNLHINSLELGDSAVYFCASSQDSRTGNYTFGSGTRLTVV.

In its sample, this clonotype was seen a few times. This chain connects TRBV7-9 to TRBJ2-3; D is perhaps TRBD2 (6 bases). The CDR3 runs to 14 residues. V was trimmed by 8 bases and J by 2 bases, leaving 14 bases between them. CDR1 is SEHNR and CDR2 is FQNEAQ in the germline V gene (reference sequence). CDR3 coding DNA: TGTGCCAGCGTGGGGGGAGACCCCACAGATACGCAGTATTTT. Translated, it gives CASVGGDPTDTQYF. Based on the CDR3 plus reference TRBV7-9 and TRBJ2-3, the full variable domain is DTGVSQNPRHKITKRGQNVTFRCDPISEHNRLYWYRQTLGQGPEFLTYFQNEAQLEKSRLLSDRFSAERPKGSFSTLEIQRTEQGDSAMYLCASVGGDPTDTQYFGPGTRLTVL.

The chain employs TRBV29-1 and TRBJ1-2; 9 nucleotides align to TRBD1. Germline CDR1 is SQVTM and CDR2 is ANQGSEA. The CDR3 contains 17 residues. The V segment lost 5 bases and the J segment 1 base; nucleotides outside the gene matches: 14. Written as DNA, the CDR3 is TGCAGCGTTTCCCGATCCCGGACAGGGGAGGGTAACTATGGCTACACCTTC. It codes for CSVSRSRTGEGNYGYTF. Combining the CDR3 with reference TRBV29-1 and TRBJ1-2 gives the whole variable domain SAVISQKPSRDICQRGTSLTIQCQVDSQVTMMFWYRQQPGQSLTLIATANQGSEATYESGFVIDKFPISRPNLTFSTLTVSNMSPEDSSIYLCSVSRSRTGEGNYGYTFGSGTRLTVV.

This clonotype was counted at least ten times. The chain has TRBV28 and TRBJ2-3, with D perhaps TRBD1 (5 bases). The germline gives CDR1 MDHEN, CDR2 SYDVKM. With 2 bases removed from V and 0 bases from J, the gap between germline ends came to 15 bases. The length of the CDR3 is 17 residues. CDR3 coding DNA: TGTGCCAGCAGTTTAGGGGCAGGAGACACTAGCACAGATACGCAGTATTTT. The encoded protein is CASSLGAGDTSTDTQYF.

This clonotype appeared many times. This chain joins TRBV28 and TRBJ2-5, with 13 bases fitting TRBD2. This CDR3 has 16 amino acids. Germline V lookup: CDR1 MDHEN, CDR2 SYDVKM. Trimming cost V 3 bases and J 4 bases; bases outside gene matches: 5. CDR3: CASSFYTSGRGETQYF. The CDR3 nucleotides are TGTGCCAGCAGTTTTTATACTAGCGGGAGGGGAGAGACCCAGTACTTC.

The sample holds a few counts of this clonotype. This chain joins TRBV30 and TRBJ2-1; D remains unclear. The CDR3 totals 12 residues. Germline V gives CDR1 GTSNPN, CDR2 SVGIG (reference sequence). V was clipped by 2 bases and J by 7 bases, with 9 bases between them. The CDR3 loop reads CAWSQIRNEQFF. The DNA for the CDR3 is TGTGCCTGGAGTCAAATACGAAATGAGCAGTTCTTC.

This chain uses TRBV29-1 with TRBJ2-2; possible D gene TRBD1, 6 bases. Looked up from germline, CDR1 is SQVTM and CDR2 is ANQGSEA. The CDR3 loop spans 16 amino acids. V dropped 4 bases and J dropped 5 bases, with 20 bases sitting between them. Here the CDR3 DNA reads TGCAGCGTTGTTTTCGGTGCCGGCAGGGGAACCGGGGAGCTGTTTTTT. Its protein product is CSVVFGAGRGTGELFF.

This clonotype came up many times. The genes are TRBV20-1 and TRBJ1-1, with D possibly being TRBD1 (6 bases). CDR3 length: 11 residues. V was shortened by 3 bases and J by 6 bases, with 8 bases between the two germline ends. Per the germline V gene, CDR1 is DFQATT and CDR2 is SNEGSKA (reference sequence). CDR3 DNA: TGCAGTGCTAGTGCAGGGGCTGAAGCTTTCTTT. It encodes CSASAGAEAFF.

This clonotype was seen many times. This rearrangement joins TRBV3-1 to TRBJ1-2, with D possibly TRBD1 on 5 matching bases. In germline, CDR1 is LGHDT, CDR2 YNNKEL (reference sequence). CDR3 length equals 14 residues. Deletions cut 4 bases from V and 2 bases from J, with 11 bases between. The CDR3 protein is CASSPGEGNYGYTF. The DNA for the CDR3 is TGTGCCAGCAGCCCCGGGGAGGGGAACTATGGCTACACCTTC.

This clonotype was detected many times. The rearrangement links TRBV6-1 to TRBJ1-5; no reliable D call. This CDR3 has 12 amino acids. Germline-derived CDR1 and CDR2 are MNHNS and SASEGT. The CDR3 protein is CSSGGGNQPQHF. For the CDR3, the DNA is TGTTCCTCAGGCGGAGGCAATCAGCCCCAGCATTTT.

This clonotype was seen at least ten times. V gene TRBV3-1 combines with J gene TRBJ2-7, with a weak D call TRBD2 (5 bases). CDR1 and CDR2 (germline): LGHDT, YNNKEL (reference sequence). The CDR3 runs 15 residues. V lost 6 bases, J lost 1 base, and 16 bases lay in between. The CDR3: CASSLEQWRSYEQYF. The DNA of the CDR3 is TGTGCCAGCAGTCTCGAGCAGTGGAGGTCCTACGAGCAGTACTTC.

This chain uses TRBV2 with TRBJ2-5; 15 bases are a match to TRBD2. Germline V gives CDR1 SNHLY, CDR2 FYNNEI. With V trimmed by 8 bases and J by 6 bases, 10 bases remained unmatched. The length of the CDR3 is 16 residues. CDR3: CASEEGGTSGRKTQYF. The CDR3 nucleotides read TGTGCCAGCGAGGAGGGGGGGACTAGCGGGAGGAAGACCCAGTACTTC.

V is TRBV20-1 and J is TRBJ2-4; no clear D gene. Trimming stripped 7 bases from V and 1 base from J, with 5 bases between. The V gene's germline CDR1 is DFQATT and CDR2 SNEGSKA (reference sequence). This CDR3 contains 11 residues. Here the CDR3 reads CSGVAKNIQYF. Written as DNA, the CDR3 is TGCAGTGGGGTTGCCAAAAACATTCAGTACTTC.

The chain uses TRBV3-1 and TRBJ2-1, with 11 bases lining up with TRBD2. V dropped 2 bases and J dropped 7; count of bases not matched to a gene: 10. This CDR3 spans 17 amino acids. CDR1 is LGHDT and CDR2 is YNNKEL in the germline V gene (reference sequence). This chain's CDR3 is CASSQPLAGVSGNEQFF. The CDR3 coding sequence is TGTGCCAGCAGCCAACCACTAGCGGGAGTTAGTGGAAATGAGCAGTTCTTC.

DNA of the CDR3: TGTGCCAGCAGCCAAGTGGGGCCCGATACGCAGTATTTT. Protein product: CASSQVGPDTQYF. This sequence joins TRBV14 and TRBJ2-3; the D gene is possibly TRBD1 (5 bases). The CDR3 sequence is 13 residues long. CDR1 and CDR2 (germline): SGHDN, FVKESK. V was clipped by 1 base and J by 6 bases, with 8 bases between them.